A selection of T cell receptor beta chains follows, all from one sample in a study of blood T cells in healthy people across ages. Via MiXCR, TCRdb re-called the 5' RACE reads, giving one row per CDR3 protein. The sample has approximately 1,000,000 distinct CDR3 sequences, 35% to 45% seen once. The sample comprised blood. These receptors were obtained from a man aged 18 to 30 in good health. Both conserved end residues are part of each CDR3.

v_gene	j_gene	CDR3aa
TRBV5-1	TRBJ2-3	CASSVPGLAGETSTDTQYF
TRBV6-6	TRBJ2-3	CASSYSEGRGDTQYF
TRBV20-1	TRBJ2-7	CSARDGTTTSYEQYF
TRBV4-2	TRBJ1-1	CASSRSQAVEAFF
TRBV20-1	TRBJ2-5	CSARDYQGGEEETQYF
TRBV25-1	TRBJ2-1	CASSEGFGEQFF
TRBV4-3	TRBJ2-1	CASRASVGEQFF
TRBV28	-	CASSPQGLAYEQYF
TRBV4-1	TRBJ2-5	CASSQGGASGGAGQETQYF
TRBV15	TRBJ1-5	CATSRNSGYNQPQHF
TRBV29-1	TRBJ2-7	CSVERGQNYEQYF
TRBV20-1	TRBJ2-2	CSAKQGAGELFF
TRBV27	TRBJ2-3	CASTQLAGADTQYF
TRBV27	TRBJ1-2	CASSSSRGVYGYTF
TRBV5-1	TRBJ2-4	CASSLAAGVAKNIQYF